This entry lists 11 T cell receptor beta chains sequenced from one sample in a study of cytotoxic CD8 clonotypes in ibrutinib-treated CLL. Here immunoSEQ multiplex PCR was the method, and the copy in TCRdb shows in-frame clones only, minus some. The table shows about 140,000 clones, with about 72% occurring only once. Sequenced material: PBMCs, taken after 12 months of ibrutinib treatment. The receptors here all came from a human donor with chronic lymphocytic leukemia.

The DNA for the CDR3 is TGTGCCAGCAGCAAAGCAGCGGGGGGGCCCAATGAGCAGTTCTTC. This translates into CASSKAAGGPNEQFF. V and J are TRBV21-1 and TRBJ2-1; whether TRBD2, the table's D call, matches the DNA was not checked. TRBV21-1 is a pseudogene. The CDR3 spans 15 residues.

The chain has TRBV4-1 and TRBJ2-5; no clear D gene. Between the trimmed V and J ends, which lost 4 bases and 4 bases, there was a span of 16 bases. This CDR3 spans 15 amino acids. Germline CDR1 reads MGHRA; CDR2 reads YSYEKL. CDR3 in DNA: TGCGCCAGCAGCCCCTTGGTGGTTTTAGGAGAGACCCAGTACTTC. Protein sequence: CASSPLVVLGETQYF.

CDR3 loop: CASSQGAGTGVSYEQYF. DNA for the CDR3: TGTGCCAGCAGTCAAGGGGCCGGAACAGGGGTCTCCTACGAGCAGTACTTC. The rearrangement joins TRBV6-1 to TRBJ2-7; 7 bases are shared with TRBD1. CDR3 length: 17 amino acids. V shed 5 bases, J shed 0 bases, and the junction held 13 bases outside the gene matches. The germline V gene has CDR1 MNHNS and CDR2 SASEGT.

V gene TRBV19 combines with J gene TRBJ2-1; no definite D call. Germline CDR1 LNHDA, CDR2 SQIVND (reference sequence). The CDR3 length is 13 residues. The V end was cut by 2 bases, the J end by 7 bases, with 9 bases between. CDR3 sequence reads: CASSIFSLNEQFF. Written as DNA, the CDR3 is TGTGCCAGTAGTATATTCTCCCTTAATGAGCAGTTCTTC.

The J gene is TRBJ2-3, the V gene TRBV7-2; D unclear. Trimming removed 1 base at V and 2 bases at J, with 4 bases between. Germline V gives CDR1 SGHTA, CDR2 FQGNSA. This CDR3 spans 13 amino acids. The CDR3 region is CASSLVTTDTQYF. The CDR3 DNA reads as TGTGCCAGCAGCTTAGTTACCACAGATACGCAGTATTTT.

This clone was found a few times. Distinct nucleotide sequences in the sample also encode this CDR3. The gene calls are TRBV5-4 and TRBJ1-1; 7 bases map to TRBD1. Trimming removed 4 bases from V and 2 bases from J; junction bases left unmatched: 5. The CDR3 extends over 14 amino acids. Germline assignment: CDR1 SGHNT and CDR2 YYREEE (reference sequence). The CDR3 sequence: CASSLGGSNTEAFF. The CDR3 region has the DNA TGTGCCAGCAGCCTAGGGGGCAGTAACACTGAAGCTTTCTTT.

CDR3 DNA sequence: TGTGCCAGCAGTTTAGGAAGCGGGGACTATGGCTACACCTTC. This sequence encodes CASSLGSGDYGYTF. V gene TRBV27 combines with J gene TRBJ1-2; D is undetermined. Germline-derived CDR1 and CDR2 are MNHEY and SMNVEV (reference sequence). Trimming took 2 bases from V and 3 from J, leaving 10 bases between them. The CDR3 is made up of 14 amino acids.

The genes are TRBV27 and TRBJ1-4, with a weak D call TRBD1 (5 bases). The CDR3 runs 16 residues. From germline, CDR1 is MNHEY and CDR2 SMNVEV (reference sequence). V was cut by 1 base and J by 7 bases, with 16 bases left in between. The CDR3 region is CASSLYPIWQGEKLFF. For the CDR3, the DNA is TGTGCCAGCAGTTTATACCCGATCTGGCAGGGTGAAAAACTGTTTTTT.

The gene calls are TRBV7-9 and TRBJ1-2; TRBD1 matches 7 bases. The V gene's germline CDR1 is SEHNR and CDR2 FQNEAQ (reference sequence). This CDR3 contains 13 residues. The ends lost 5 bases at V and 6 bases at J; junction bases unmatched: 6. CDR3 amino acids: CASSPRGLDGYTF. For the CDR3, the DNA is TGTGCCAGCAGCCCGAGGGGGCTTGATGGCTACACCTTC.

This chain connects TRBV28 to TRBJ1-2; perhaps TRBD1 as D (6 bases). Germline lookup yields CDR1 MDHEN and CDR2 SYDVKM. With 6 bases removed from V and 11 bases from J, the gap between germline ends came to 16 bases. CDR3 length: 12 residues. The CDR3: CASSYGGSGYTF. CDR3 sequence (DNA): TGTGCCAGCAGCTATGGGGGCTCCGGGTACACCTTC.

The chain has TRBV7-2 and TRBJ2-7; 10 bases align to TRBD1. CDR3 size: 16 residues. V shed 1 base, J shed 2 bases, and the junction held 5 bases outside the gene matches. The germline V gene has CDR1 SGHTA and CDR2 FQGNSA. The DNA for the CDR3 is TGTGCCAGCAGCTTAGTAGGACAGGGGGGGGCCTACGAGCAGTACTTC. Residues: CASSLVGQGGAYEQYF.